This T cell receptor beta chain was documented in a study of T-cell memory formation after mild COVID-19. MiXCR, run by TCRdb on the 5' RACE reads, gives a single entry per CDR3 protein. The sample holds approximately 490,000 distinct CDR3 sequences, roughly 20% seen once. V dropped 1 base and J dropped 4; count of bases not matched to a gene: 4. Germline CDR1 is SGHVS and CDR2 is FNYEAQ. This CDR3 is built from 15 residues. This clonotype was detected ten times or more. The chain uses TRBV7-6 and TRBJ2-3, with 8 bases that match TRBD1. Sequencing input: PBMCs or a T cell subset sorted from them (not recorded which). The source is an adult woman who had mild COVID-19 (a few samples of this study predate the infection). Cell type and time point are not known. CDR3 in DNA: TGTGCCAGCAGCTTAGTAGCAGGGGGCGCAGATACGCAGTATTTT. Residues: CASSLVAGGADTQYF.